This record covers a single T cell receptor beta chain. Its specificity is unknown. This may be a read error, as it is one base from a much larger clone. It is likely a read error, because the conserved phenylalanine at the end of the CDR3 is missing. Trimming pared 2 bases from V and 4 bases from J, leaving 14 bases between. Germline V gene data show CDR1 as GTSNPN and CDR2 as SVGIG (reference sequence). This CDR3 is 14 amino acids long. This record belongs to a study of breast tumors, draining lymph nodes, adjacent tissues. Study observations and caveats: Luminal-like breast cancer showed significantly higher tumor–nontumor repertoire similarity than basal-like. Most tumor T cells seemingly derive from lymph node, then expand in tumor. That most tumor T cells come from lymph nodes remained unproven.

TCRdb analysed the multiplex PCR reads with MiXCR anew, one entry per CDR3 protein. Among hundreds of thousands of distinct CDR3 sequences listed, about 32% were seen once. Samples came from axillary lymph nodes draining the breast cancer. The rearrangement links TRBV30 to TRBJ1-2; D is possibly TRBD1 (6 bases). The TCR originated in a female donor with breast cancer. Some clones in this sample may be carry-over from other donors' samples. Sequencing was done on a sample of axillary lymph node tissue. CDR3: CAWSRGRTGYGYTL. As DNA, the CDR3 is TGTGCCTGGAGTCGGGGGCGGACGGGCTATGGCTACACCCTC.